Reported below is one T cell receptor (beta chain). The antigen remains undetermined. V shed 5 bases and J 2 bases; nucleotides not matched to a gene: 7. The CDR3 has 15 residues. Germline-derived CDR1 and CDR2 are MNHNS and SASEGT. Those patients who had chemo-refractory metastatic non-small-cell lung cancer were given focal radiation along with CTLA-4 blockade through ipilimumab. The data were obtained in a study of radiotherapy plus CTLA-4 blockade in lung cancer. Overall study findings and caveats: Reportedly, early blood T cell clone dynamics best predicted response, with interferon-beta. After radiotherapy and ipilimumab, tumor-derived clones expanded in peripheral blood.

Here immunoSEQ multiplex PCR was the method, and the copy in TCRdb shows in-frame clones only, minus some. The sample lists about 72,000 clones, approximately 80% occurring once. The V gene is TRBV6-1, the J gene TRBJ2-7; the match to TRBD2 covers 9 bases. The material sequenced was peripheral blood, taken from a patient treated with radiotherapy plus ipilimumab. The TCR was taken from a human donor with non-small cell lung cancer who had a partial response to radiotherapy plus ipilimumab. The CDR3 coding sequence is TGTGCCAGCAGTCTTAGCGGGAGAGGGACCTACGAGCAGTACTTC. This sequence encodes CASSLSGRGTYEQYF.